The 11 T cell receptor beta chains below were found in one sample sequenced in a study of technical replicates of blood from several donors. Here immunoSEQ multiplex PCR was the method, and the copy in TCRdb shows in-frame clones only, minus some. The data contain approximately 77,000 clones, roughly 94% of them seen just once; the ten biggest clones take up about 0.4%. Specimen: T cells isolated from PBMCs. These receptor sequences come from a human donor in good health.

This sequence joins TRBV29-1 and TRBJ2-1; D is undetermined. V lost 5 bases and J lost 6, with 8 bases in between. This CDR3 region has 11 residues. Germline CDR1 SQVTM, CDR2 ANQGSEA. The chain's CDR3 is CSVKIGNEQFF. CDR3 nucleotides: TGCAGCGTTAAGATCGGCAATGAGCAGTTCTTC.

CDR3 amino acids: CASSQERVRANEQFF. The CDR3 DNA is TGCGCCAGCAGCCAAGAAAGGGTGCGGGCTAATGAGCAGTTCTTC. The chain has TRBV4-3 and TRBJ2-1; maybe TRBD2 (5 bases). This CDR3 region has 15 residues. The germline V and J ends were trimmed by 0 bases and 7 bases, with 13 bases remaining between them. Per the germline V gene, CDR1 is LGHNA and CDR2 is YSLEER.

The J gene is TRBJ2-3, the V gene TRBV2; D possibly corresponds to TRBD2 (5 bases). Trimming removed 6 bases from V and 2 bases from J, with 24 bases in between. Germline-derived CDR1 and CDR2 are SNHLY and FYNNEI. This CDR3 spans 18 amino acids. CDR3 nucleotide sequence: TGTGCCAGCAGACCCTCCGGGGTGGCGTTTAGGGTCACAGATACGCAGTATTTT. As protein: CASRPSGVAFRVTDTQYF.

This chain links TRBV13 with TRBJ2-1; a possible D gene is TRBD2 (6 bases). CDR1 PRHDT and CDR2 FYEKMQ come from the germline V gene (reference sequence). The V end was cut by 5 bases, the J end by 7 bases, with 15 bases between. The CDR3 has 14 amino acids. Here the CDR3 reads CASSPRRELNEQFF. The CDR3, as DNA: TGTGCCAGCAGCCCTCGGAGGGAATTAAATGAGCAGTTCTTC.

The chain is built from TRBV10-3 and TRBJ2-7, with 7 bases matching TRBD2. Losses at the gene ends were 0 bases for V and 4 bases for J; bases not matched to a gene: 3. This CDR3 region has 14 residues. Germline CDR1 reads ENHRY; CDR2 reads SYGVKD. This CDR3 reads CAISESSGVYEQYF. The CDR3 nucleotides read TGTGCCATCAGTGAGTCAAGCGGGGTATACGAGCAGTACTTC.

The chain carries TRBV10-2 and TRBJ2-2, with D hard to call. The CDR3 loop spans 13 amino acids. Between the trimmed V and J ends, which lost 7 bases and 0 bases, there was a span of 6 bases. Germline V lookup: CDR1 WSHSY, CDR2 SAAADI. The CDR3 bases are TGCGCCAGCACGCGGACGAACACCGGGGAGCTGTTTTTT. As protein: CASTRTNTGELFF.

The rearrangement uses TRBV2 and TRBJ1-1, with 10 bases aligning to TRBD1. The V and J ends lost 7 bases and 5 bases, in that order; junction bases with no gene match: 7. This CDR3 spans 14 amino acids. Per the germline V gene, CDR1 is SNHLY and CDR2 is FYNNEI. The CDR3 DNA reads TGTGCCAGCATAAGACAGGGGGCTAGGACTGAAGCTTTCTTT. This encodes CASIRQGARTEAFF.

The V and J genes are TRBV11-2 and TRBJ2-7; D gene ambiguous. This CDR3 has 13 residues. V lost 3 bases to trimming and J lost 3 bases, with 9 bases between them. Germline CDR1 is SGHAT and CDR2 is FQNNGV. The CDR3 DNA reads as TGTGCCAGCAGCTTTCCTAGTGGCTACGAGCAGTACTTC. It translates to CASSFPSGYEQYF. The full variable domain, in which reference TRBV11-2 and TRBJ2-7 provide the parts outside the CDR3, is EAGVAQSPRYKIIEKRQSVAFWCNPISGHATLYWYQQILGQGPKLLIQFQNNGVVDDSQLPKDRFSAERLKGVDSTLKIQPAKLEDSAVYLCASSFPSGYEQYFGPGTRLTVT.

Written as DNA, the CDR3 is TGCAGCGTTGAAGGGGCAGTAGGTAACTATGGCTACACCTTC. Amino acids: CSVEGAVGNYGYTF. The chain uses TRBV29-1 and TRBJ1-2; D is ambiguous. V shed 1 base and J shed 1 base, with 10 bases lying between them. The germline V gene has CDR1 SQVTM and CDR2 ANQGSEA. The CDR3 runs 14 residues.

V is TRBV30 and J is TRBJ2-2, with 7 bases identical to TRBD1. This CDR3 comprises 17 residues. After removal of 2 bases from V and 5 bases from J, the junction contained 14 bases not matched to a gene. CDR1 is GTSNPN, CDR2 SVGIG, per germline (reference sequence). The CDR3 nucleotides are TGTGCCTGGAGTACCCGACCTCCGGGACAGCTTACCGGGGAGCTGTTTTTT. Its translation is CAWSTRPPGQLTGELFF.

The table lists this clone with a few counts. The CDR3 here is CASSLGIGQKHQPQHF. Here the CDR3 DNA reads TGTGCCAGCAGCTTAGGTATCGGACAGAAGCATCAGCCCCAGCATTTT. V gene TRBV7-2 combines with J gene TRBJ1-5, with D perhaps TRBD1 (6 bases). Germline V gene sequence: CDR1 SGHTA, CDR2 FQGNSA. Trimming took off 1 base at V and 5 bases at J, with 15 bases between the two ends. The CDR3 runs 16 residues.